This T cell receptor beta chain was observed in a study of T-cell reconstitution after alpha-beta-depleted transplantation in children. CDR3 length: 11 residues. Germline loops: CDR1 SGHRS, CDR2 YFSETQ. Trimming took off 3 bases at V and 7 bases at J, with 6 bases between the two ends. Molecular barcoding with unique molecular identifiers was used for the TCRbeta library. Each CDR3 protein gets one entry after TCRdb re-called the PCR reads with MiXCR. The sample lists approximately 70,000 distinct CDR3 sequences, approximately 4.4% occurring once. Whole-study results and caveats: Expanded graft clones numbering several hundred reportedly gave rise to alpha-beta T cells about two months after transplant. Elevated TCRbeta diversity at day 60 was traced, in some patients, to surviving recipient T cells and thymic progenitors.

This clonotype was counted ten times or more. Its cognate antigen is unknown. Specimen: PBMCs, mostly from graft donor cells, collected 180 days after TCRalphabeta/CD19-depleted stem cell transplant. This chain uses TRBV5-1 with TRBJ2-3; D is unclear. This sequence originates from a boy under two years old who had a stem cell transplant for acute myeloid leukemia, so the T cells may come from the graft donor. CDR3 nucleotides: TGCGCCAGCAGCTCCGCCTATACGCAGTATTTT. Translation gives CASSSAYTQYF.